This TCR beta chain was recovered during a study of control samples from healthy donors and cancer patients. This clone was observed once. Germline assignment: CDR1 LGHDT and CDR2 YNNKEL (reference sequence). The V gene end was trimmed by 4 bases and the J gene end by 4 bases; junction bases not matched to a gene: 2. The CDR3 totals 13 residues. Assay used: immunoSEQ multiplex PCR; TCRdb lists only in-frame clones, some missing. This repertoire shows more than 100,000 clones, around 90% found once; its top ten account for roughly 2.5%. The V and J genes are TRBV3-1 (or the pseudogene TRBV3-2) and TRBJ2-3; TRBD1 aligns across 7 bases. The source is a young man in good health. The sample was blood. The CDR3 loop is CASSLQGPDTQYF. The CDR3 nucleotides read TGTGCCAGCAGCCTACAGGGGCCAGATACGCAGTATTTT.